The 24 T cell receptor beta chains reported below all come from one sample, sequenced in a study of T cell responses to AZD1222 COVID-19 vaccine. Generated by immunoSEQ multiplex PCR, the TCRdb table keeps only in-frame clones and is missing some. The sample lists roughly 120,000 clones, roughly nine tenths occurring once. Material: peripheral blood, obtained on day 0 of AZD1222 vaccination. The receptors derive from an adult in good health.

J is TRBJ2-3 and V is TRBV27; 8 nucleotides match TRBD1. The CDR3 is 14 residues long. Germline CDR1 is MNHEY and CDR2 is SMNVEV (reference sequence). The V segment lost 9 bases and the J segment 3 bases; nucleotides outside the gene matches: 8. CDR3 DNA sequence: TGTGCCAGTAACCGCCAGGGGGCGACAGATACGCAGTATTTT. It translates to CASNRQGATDTQYF.

The chain has TRBV6-5 and TRBJ1-5; D perhaps matches TRBD1 (5 bases). The length of the CDR3 is 13 residues. Germline assignment: CDR1 MNHEY and CDR2 SVGAGI. V lost 7 bases and J lost 1, with 8 bases in between. The CDR3 reads CASNRDSNQPQHF. In DNA form, the CDR3 reads TGTGCCAGCAACCGGGACAGCAATCAGCCCCAGCATTTT.

The rearrangement uses TRBV9 and TRBJ1-6; D not certain. The V end was cut by 4 bases, the J end by 9 bases, with 14 bases between. CDR1 is SGDLS, CDR2 YYNGEE, per germline. CDR3 length: 14 amino acids. DNA of the CDR3: TGTGCCAGCAGCCGGGAGGGAGGAACTTCACCCCTCCACTTT. Translated, it gives CASSREGGTSPLHF.

The rearrangement links TRBV19 to TRBJ1-5; 7 bases line up with TRBD1. Germline CDR1 and CDR2: LNHDA and SQIVND (reference sequence). This CDR3 spans 17 amino acids. Trimming removed 7 bases from V and 3 bases from J; junction bases left unmatched: 15. CDR3 amino acids: CASTLWGTVKVNQPQHF. In nucleotides, the CDR3 is TGTGCCAGTACCCTGTGGGGGACAGTCAAGGTCAATCAGCCCCAGCATTTT.

The rearrangement links TRBV28 to TRBJ1-6; D gene ambiguous. The V and J ends lost 2 bases and 10 bases respectively, with 15 bases between them. CDR1 MDHEN and CDR2 SYDVKM come from the germline V gene. The CDR3 loop spans 15 amino acids. The DNA of the CDR3 is TGTGCCAGCAGTTTAGAGCGCCGAAAAGGGTCACCCCTCCACTTT. Its protein is CASSLERRKGSPLHF. The full variable domain, its missing parts supplied by reference TRBV28 and TRBJ1-6, is DVKVTQSSRYLVKRTGEKVFLECVQDMDHENMFWYRQDPGLGLRLIYFSYDVKMKEKGDIPEGYSVSREKKERFSLILESASTNQTSMYLCASSLERRKGSPLHFGNGTRLTVT.

The chain recombines TRBV5-1 with TRBJ2-7; D ambiguous. CDR3 length: 13 amino acids. Trimming pared 2 bases from V and 2 bases from J, leaving 8 bases between. Germline CDR1 and CDR2: SGHRS and YFSETQ. The CDR3 region is CASSFVDTYEQYF. The CDR3 coding sequence is TGCGCCAGCAGCTTTGTGGATACCTACGAGCAGTACTTC.

The gene calls are TRBV24-1 and TRBJ2-2, with D tentatively TRBD1 (6 bases). The germline CDR1 and CDR2 sequences are KGHDR and SFDVKD. The CDR3 is made up of 15 amino acids. The V and J ends lost 2 bases and 1 base respectively, with 7 bases between them. The CDR3 coding sequence is TGTGCCACCAGTGATTGGGGGCGGAACACCGGGGAGCTGTTTTTT. Its protein is CATSDWGRNTGELFF.

The rearrangement joins TRBV19 to TRBJ2-6, with a weak D call TRBD1 (6 bases). Germline V gene lookup returns CDR1 LNHDA and CDR2 SQIVND (reference sequence). The V end was cut by 3 bases, the J end by 0 bases, with 18 bases between. This CDR3 spans 19 amino acids. The CDR3 spells CASSIGGPGVSSGANVLTF. The CDR3 DNA reads TGTGCCAGTAGTATTGGTGGCCCAGGGGTCTCCTCTGGGGCCAACGTCCTGACTTTC.

In DNA form, the CDR3 reads TGTGCCAGCAGCCTAGGGCAGGGGCTAAATGAAAAACTGTTTTTT. Residues: CASSLGQGLNEKLFF. The chain employs TRBV3-1 (or the pseudogene TRBV3-2) and TRBJ1-4; tentative D call: TRBD1 (6 bases). CDR3 size: 15 residues. V lost 4 bases and J lost 5, with 14 bases in between. Per the germline V gene, CDR1 is LGHDT and CDR2 is YNNKEL (reference sequence).

The rearrangement joins TRBV3-1 (or the pseudogene TRBV3-2) to TRBJ1-5, with a possible D match to TRBD1 (5 bases). Germline V gene sequence: CDR1 LGHDT, CDR2 YNNKEL (reference sequence). There are 16 residues in the CDR3. V lost 0 bases to trimming and J lost 6 bases, with 15 bases between them. CDR3: CASSQDGGGIGQPQHF. In nucleotides, the CDR3 is TGTGCCAGCAGCCAAGATGGGGGGGGGATAGGTCAGCCCCAGCATTTT.

V gene TRBV19 combines with J gene TRBJ2-1; TRBD2 matches 7 bases. Germline loops: CDR1 LNHDA, CDR2 SQIVND (reference sequence). The CDR3 loop spans 21 amino acids. V gave up 3 bases and J gave up 0 bases; unmatched junction bases: 20. The CDR3 reads CASSMVVPTSVLLSSYNEQFF. In DNA form, the CDR3 reads TGTGCCAGTAGTATGGTCGTACCAACTAGCGTTCTATTAAGCTCCTACAATGAGCAGTTCTTC.

The chain has TRBV6-4 and TRBJ1-1; no reliable D call. V lost 4 bases and J 2 bases, leaving 8 bases between the germline ends. Germline loops: CDR1 MRHNA, CDR2 SNTAGT. The CDR3 is 13 residues long. The CDR3 region has the DNA TGTGCCAGCAGTGTAAACACTAACACTGAAGCTTTCTTT. This gives the protein CASSVNTNTEAFF.

V usage is TRBV5-6 and J usage is TRBJ2-1; D is undetermined. Germline V gene data show CDR1 as SGHDT and CDR2 as YYEEEE. The CDR3 length is 16 residues. Trimming pared 0 bases from V and 0 bases from J, leaving 10 bases between. Here the CDR3 DNA reads TGTGCCAGCAGCTTGGGTTATCGGAGCTCCTACAATGAGCAGTTCTTC. It codes for CASSLGYRSSYNEQFF.

V gene TRBV7-8 combines with J gene TRBJ1-3; 8 positions match TRBD1. This CDR3 contains 16 residues. Germline CDR1 and CDR2: SGHVS and FQNEAQ. Trimming cost V 0 bases and J 4 bases; bases outside gene matches: 5. CDR3 nucleotides: TGTGCCAGCAGCTTAGCGGACAGGGTTTCAGGAAACACCATATATTTT. This translates into CASSLADRVSGNTIYF.

The chain has TRBV30 and TRBJ2-5, with 7 bases fitting TRBD2. V trimming: 0 bases; J trimming: 0 bases; junction bases outside the gene matches: 4. In germline, CDR1 is GTSNPN, CDR2 SVGIG (reference sequence). The CDR3 runs 15 residues. The CDR3 DNA reads TGTGCCTGGAGTGTAGGGACTACCTACCAAGAGACCCAGTACTTC. Translating gives CAWSVGTTYQETQYF.

The gene calls are TRBV7-8 and TRBJ2-1; TRBD2 agrees at 11 bases. This CDR3 has 19 amino acids. The junction had 16 bases not matched to a gene; V was cut back by 2 bases and J by 7 bases. Germline V lookup: CDR1 SGHVS, CDR2 FQNEAQ. The CDR3 DNA reads as TGTGCCAGCAGCTTAAATCTGGCGTCTGGACTAGCGGGCCGTAATGAGCAGTTCTTC. Protein product: CASSLNLASGLAGRNEQFF.

The chain combines TRBV18 with TRBJ2-3; D not certain. The CDR3 is made up of 13 amino acids. Germline values: CDR1 KGHSH, CDR2 LQKENI. V lost 2 bases, J lost 3 bases, and 6 bases lay in between. The CDR3 DNA reads as TGTGCCAGCTCACCAGAGACAACAGATACGCAGTATTTT. Translating it yields CASSPETTDTQYF.

This sequence joins TRBV11-2 and TRBJ2-7, with 11 bases fitting TRBD1. The germline V gene encodes CDR1 SGHAT and CDR2 FQNNGV. Losses at the gene ends were 5 bases for V and 2 bases for J; bases not matched to a gene: 8. This CDR3 is 16 amino acids long. The CDR3 DNA reads as TGTGCCAGCAGCCCGAATCCGGGACAGGGGGCCTACGAGCAGTACTTC. Its translation: CASSPNPGQGAYEQYF.

The chain couples TRBV6-5 to TRBJ1-1, with a possible D match to TRBD1 (6 bases). Germline V gene data show CDR1 as MNHEY and CDR2 as SVGAGI. The CDR3 is 13 residues long. Trimming shortened V by 9 bases and J by 10 bases, and 21 bases separated the two germline ends. The CDR3 sequence is CASTLGQPLRAFF. The CDR3 nucleotides are TGTGCCAGTACACTTGGACAGCCCCTCCGAGCTTTCTTT.

The rearrangement joins TRBV11-2 to TRBJ1-2, with TRBD1 as a possible D gene (6 bases). V was trimmed by 3 bases and J by 4 bases, leaving 12 bases between them. This CDR3 spans 14 amino acids. Germline V CDR1 and CDR2: SGHAT, FQNNGV. The CDR3 region is CASSLDTGIYGYTF. CDR3 sequence (DNA): TGTGCCAGCAGCTTGGATACAGGGATCTATGGCTACACCTTC.

The J gene is TRBJ1-1, the V gene TRBV10-2; perhaps TRBD1 as D (6 bases). With 10 bases removed from V and 1 base from J, the gap between germline ends came to 10 bases. The CDR3 consists of 12 residues. The germline V gene encodes CDR1 WSHSY and CDR2 SAAADI. CDR3 amino acids: CATTRGNTEAFF. The DNA of the CDR3 is TGCGCCACCACCAGGGGGAACACTGAAGCTTTCTTT.

This clone was detected once. The CDR3 spells CASSRRGSSIDQPQHF. The CDR3 bases are TGTGCCAGCAGTAGAAGGGGGAGCAGCATCGATCAGCCCCAGCATTTT. The chain has TRBV27 and TRBJ1-5; D might be TRBD1 (6 bases). CDR3 length: 16 residues. Trimming removed 5 bases at V and 5 bases at J, with 19 bases between. CDR1 and CDR2 from the germline V gene are MNHEY and SMNVEV (reference sequence).

The chain uses TRBV10-2 and TRBJ2-3; no clear D gene. With 3 bases removed from V and 1 base from J, the gap between germline ends came to 14 bases. Germline V CDR1 and CDR2: WSHSY, SAAADI. The CDR3 loop spans 16 amino acids. The CDR3 sequence is CASSDSGQKRTDTQYF. CDR3 sequence (DNA): TGCGCCAGCAGTGATAGTGGGCAGAAGCGCACAGATACGCAGTATTTT.

The J gene is TRBJ1-4, the V gene TRBV6-5; weak D call: TRBD1 (5 bases). This CDR3 comprises 14 residues. CDR1 is MNHEY, CDR2 SVGAGI, per germline. V was trimmed by 0 bases and J by 7 bases, leaving 9 bases between them. The CDR3 protein is CASSYSPGGEKLFF. The DNA for the CDR3 is TGTGCCAGCAGTTACTCGCCGGGGGGTGAAAAACTGTTTTTT.